This TCR beta chain is drawn from a study of OX40 agonist ivuxolimab in advanced cancers. Only one count was recorded for this clone. Clones were sequenced by immunoSEQ multiplex PCR, and TCRdb holds only the in-frame ones, with some missing. The sample lists 7,500 to 10,000 clones; roughly 70% were seen once. Trimming cost V 3 bases and J 4 bases, with 15 bases left between them. The germline V gene encodes CDR1 MNHNS and CDR2 SASEGT. The CDR3 has 15 residues. The chain carries TRBV6-1 and TRBJ1-2; TRBD1 might be the D (5 bases). The sequence came from an adult with an advanced solid tumor such as melanoma, head and neck, liver or kidney cancer. Sequenced material: CD4+ or CD8+ T cells sorted from blood, taken in a trial of the OX40 agonist ivuxolimab. CDR3 in amino acids: CASSEWGAGPYGYTF. The CDR3, as DNA: TGTGCCAGCAGTGAGTGGGGCGCAGGCCCCTATGGCTACACCTTC.